The rows below give T cell receptor beta chains drawn from one sample of a study of T cells in Graves' hyperthyroidism and ophthalmopathy. TCRdb ran MiXCR on the multiplex PCR reads and lists one entry per CDR3 protein. This table has about 570,000 distinct CDR3 sequences, 46% appearing once. The sample consisted of peripheral blood or thyroid tissue (not recorded which). The receptors stem from an adult woman with Graves' disease, either hyperthyroidism or ophthalmopathy (not recorded which). Both conserved end residues are part of each CDR3. The D gene is left open where the match is weak. Clone size is not always given. Where it is, it says once, few, many or a class for expanded clones.

j_call: TRBJ1-1; v_call: TRBV20-1; clone_size: .; d_call: .; cdr3_aa: CSALGAEGAFF; cdr3_nt: TGCAGTGCCTTGGGCGCTGAGGGGGCTTTCTTT
j_call: TRBJ2-7; v_call: TRBV4-1; clone_size: many; d_call: .; cdr3_aa: CASSQPRGSYEQYF; cdr3_nt: TGCGCCAGCAGCCAGCCCCGTGGCTCCTACGAGCAGTACTTC
j_call: TRBJ2-7; v_call: TRBV5-1; clone_size: .; d_call: .; cdr3_aa: CASSSDGSAYEQYF; cdr3_nt: TGCGCCAGCAGCTCCGACGGGTCAGCCTACGAGCAGTACTTC
j_call: TRBJ1-6; v_call: TRBV15; clone_size: .; d_call: TRBD1; cdr3_aa: CATSRDRPANNSPLHF; cdr3_nt: TGTGCCACCAGCAGGGACAGGCCGGCCAATAATTCACCCCTCCACTTT
j_call: TRBJ2-2; v_call: TRBV7-3; clone_size: many; d_call: .; cdr3_aa: CASSLRSPATGELFF; cdr3_nt: TGTGCCAGCAGCTTAAGGTCCCCTGCCACCGGGGAGCTGTTTTTT
j_call: TRBJ1-1; v_call: TRBV20-1; clone_size: many; d_call: TRBD1; cdr3_aa: CSARGQPNTEAFF; cdr3_nt: TGCAGTGCCAGGGGACAGCCGAACACTGAAGCTTTCTTT
j_call: TRBJ1-6; v_call: TRBV30; clone_size: .; d_call: .; cdr3_aa: CAWSLRLGGVGSPLHF; cdr3_nt: TGTGCCTGGAGTCTTCGGCTCGGGGGTGTGGGTTCACCCCTCCACTTT
j_call: TRBJ1-2; v_call: TRBV13; clone_size: .; d_call: .; cdr3_aa: CANSLHREANYGYTF; cdr3_nt: TGTGCCAACAGCTTACATAGAGAAGCTAACTATGGCTACACCTTC
j_call: TRBJ1-2; v_call: TRBV24-1; clone_size: .; d_call: .; cdr3_aa: CATSDADGQGYTF; cdr3_nt: TGTGCCACCAGTGACGCCGATGGACAGGGCTACACCTTC
j_call: TRBJ2-7; v_call: TRBV7-9; clone_size: many; d_call: TRBD2; cdr3_aa: CASSPPTSGLDEQYF; cdr3_nt: TGTGCCAGCAGCCCTCCGACTAGCGGATTGGACGAGCAGTACTTC
j_call: TRBJ1-2; v_call: TRBV2; clone_size: once; d_call: TRBD1; cdr3_aa: CASSEAAGTGGGYGYTF; cdr3_nt: TGTGCCAGCAGTGAAGCGGCAGGGACAGGGGGCGGCTATGGCTACACCTTC
j_call: TRBJ2-5; v_call: TRBV20-1; clone_size: .; d_call: .; cdr3_aa: CSAPAEYF; cdr3_nt: TGCAGTGCACCTGCCGAGTACTTC
j_call: TRBJ1-2; v_call: TRBV5-1; clone_size: .; d_call: .; cdr3_aa: CASSPRTGQNPNYGYTF; cdr3_nt: TGCGCCAGCAGCCCCAGGACGGGGCAGAATCCTAACTATGGCTACACCTTC
j_call: TRBJ2-5; v_call: TRBV9; clone_size: many; d_call: .; cdr3_aa: CASSVAEETQYF; cdr3_nt: TGTGCCAGCAGCGTGGCAGAAGAGACCCAGTACTTC
j_call: TRBJ1-2; v_call: TRBV6-1; clone_size: many; d_call: .; cdr3_aa: CASSGTGSFGYTF; cdr3_nt: TGTGCCAGCAGTGGCACAGGTTCCTTCGGCTACACCTTC
j_call: TRBJ2-5; v_call: TRBV5-1; clone_size: many; d_call: TRBD2; cdr3_aa: CASSLTSGKETQYF; cdr3_nt: TGCGCCAGCAGCTTGACTAGCGGGAAAGAGACCCAGTACTTC
j_call: TRBJ1-5; v_call: TRBV12-3/TRBV12-4; clone_size: many; d_call: .; cdr3_aa: CASSFSQGSNQPQHF; cdr3_nt: TGTGCCAGCAGTTTCTCGCAGGGCAGCAATCAGCCCCAGCATTTT
j_call: TRBJ2-6; v_call: TRBV28; clone_size: .; d_call: TRBD1; cdr3_aa: CASSSTGVPSGANVLTF; cdr3_nt: TGTGCCAGCAGTTCTACAGGGGTCCCCTCTGGGGCCAACGTCCTGACTTTC
j_call: TRBJ2-7; v_call: TRBV9; clone_size: .; d_call: TRBD2; cdr3_aa: CAPAGEWYEQYF; cdr3_nt: TGTGCCCCAGCGGGAGAATGGTACGAGCAGTACTTC
j_call: TRBJ2-7; v_call: TRBV6-6; clone_size: many; d_call: .; cdr3_aa: CASRPGQFALGEQYF; cdr3_nt: TGTGCCAGCAGGCCCGGACAGTTTGCATTGGGCGAGCAGTACTTC
j_call: TRBJ2-5; v_call: TRBV7-9; clone_size: few; d_call: TRBD1; cdr3_aa: CASSHAPGQGEAGRGFGTQYF; cdr3_nt: TGTGCCAGCAGTCACGCTCCGGGACAGGGGGAAGCGGGACGCGGGTTTGGGACCCAGTACTTC
j_call: TRBJ2-7; v_call: TRBV29-1; clone_size: .; d_call: .; cdr3_aa: CSVVGQSYEQYF; cdr3_nt: TGCAGCGTTGTAGGGCAGTCCTACGAGCAGTACTTC
j_call: TRBJ2-5; v_call: TRBV11-2; clone_size: many; d_call: .; cdr3_aa: CASSLRLQTQETQYF; cdr3_nt: TGTGCCAGCAGCCTAAGACTGCAAACCCAAGAGACCCAGTACTTC
j_call: TRBJ2-7; v_call: TRBV2; clone_size: .; d_call: .; cdr3_aa: CASSEDELSYEQYF; cdr3_nt: TGTGCCAGCAGTGAAGATGAGCTCTCCTACGAGCAGTACTTC
j_call: TRBJ2-5; v_call: TRBV20-1; clone_size: .; d_call: .; cdr3_aa: CSARDFDFSPKQETQYF; cdr3_nt: TGCAGTGCTAGAGATTTCGACTTCTCCCCCAAACAAGAGACCCAGTACTTC
j_call: TRBJ1-1; v_call: TRBV10-2; clone_size: .; d_call: .; cdr3_aa: CASSESAGNTEAFF; cdr3_nt: TGCGCCAGCAGTGAGTCAGCGGGGAACACTGAAGCTTTCTTT
j_call: TRBJ2-7; v_call: TRBV7-2; clone_size: once; d_call: TRBD2; cdr3_aa: CASSPSSGSRDGSYEQYF; cdr3_nt: TGTGCCAGCAGCCCTTCTAGCGGATCCCGGGACGGGTCCTACGAGCAGTACTTC
j_call: TRBJ1-1; v_call: TRBV27; clone_size: few; d_call: .; cdr3_aa: CASSYRQALTEAFF; cdr3_nt: TGTGCCAGCAGCTACCGACAGGCGCTCACTGAAGCTTTCTTT
j_call: TRBJ2-5; v_call: TRBV15; clone_size: many; d_call: TRBD2; cdr3_aa: CATSRLPSGSWETQYF; cdr3_nt: TGTGCCACCAGCAGACTACCTAGCGGGAGTTGGGAGACCCAGTACTTC
j_call: TRBJ1-1; v_call: TRBV2; clone_size: many; d_call: .; cdr3_aa: CASYGGRNTEAFF; cdr3_nt: TGTGCCAGCTACGGGGGGAGGAACACTGAAGCTTTCTTT
j_call: TRBJ1-1; v_call: TRBV27; clone_size: .; d_call: .; cdr3_aa: CASNRRGAQTEAFF; cdr3_nt: TGTGCCAGCAACCGACGGGGGGCTCAAACTGAAGCTTTCTTT
j_call: TRBJ2-5; v_call: TRBV2; clone_size: .; d_call: TRBD1; cdr3_aa: CASTIRGRGETQYF; cdr3_nt: TGTGCCAGCACAATCAGGGGGAGAGGTGAGACCCAGTACTTC
j_call: TRBJ2-7; v_call: TRBV7-9; clone_size: .; d_call: .; cdr3_aa: CASSVAGGDYEQYF; cdr3_nt: TGTGCCAGCAGCGTAGCTGGCGGAGATTACGAGCAGTACTTC
j_call: TRBJ2-5; v_call: TRBV7-2; clone_size: .; d_call: TRBD2; cdr3_aa: CASSPQAGGETQYF; cdr3_nt: TGTGCCAGCAGCCCTCAAGCGGGGGGGGAGACCCAGTACTTC
j_call: TRBJ2-7; v_call: TRBV20-1; clone_size: .; d_call: TRBD2; cdr3_aa: CSATGGTSGSWYEQYF; cdr3_nt: TGCAGTGCTACGGGGGGGACTAGCGGGAGTTGGTACGAGCAGTACTTC